The 18 T cell receptor beta chains in this list originate from one sample, sequenced in a study of T-cell reconstitution after alpha-beta-depleted transplantation in children. This sample's TCRbeta library carried unique molecular identifier barcodes. Each CDR3 protein gets one entry after TCRdb re-called the PCR reads with MiXCR. The table lists 490,000 or so distinct CDR3 sequences, approximately 12% of them singletons, with less than 6.5% in the top ten. The sequencing here drew on PBMCs from the stem cell graft donor, taken from the stem cell graft. The receptors were gathered from a human donor who donated a stem cell graft to a child with combined immunodeficiency.

This chain links TRBV20-1 with TRBJ1-1, with D unresolved. V was shortened by 3 bases and J by 7 bases, with 15 bases between the two germline ends. Germline assignment: CDR1 DFQATT and CDR2 SNEGSKA (reference sequence). The CDR3 is 13 amino acids. The CDR3 region is CSASDRGVIEAFF. DNA for the CDR3: TGCAGTGCTAGTGACCGGGGAGTCATTGAAGCTTTCTTT.

This clonotype was counted ten times or more. This chain uses TRBV27 with TRBJ1-2; D not certain. The length of the CDR3 is 12 residues. Germline V gives CDR1 MNHEY, CDR2 SMNVEV (reference sequence). The V gene lost 4 bases and the J gene lost 2 bases, with 5 bases spanning the gap. CDR3 in amino acids: CASSSGNYGYTF. Written as DNA, the CDR3 is TGTGCCAGCAGTTCGGGGAACTATGGCTACACCTTC.

This clonotype was observed a handful of times. The V gene is TRBV12-3 or TRBV12-4, the J gene TRBJ2-6; no definite D call. This CDR3 comprises 15 residues. The V gene lost 5 bases and the J gene lost 0 bases, with 8 bases spanning the gap. The CDR3 bases are TGTGCCAGCAGTCTTAGTCTCTCTGGGGCCAACGTCCTGACTTTC. Its translation: CASSLSLSGANVLTF.

This clonotype was seen a few times. The V and J genes are TRBV9 and TRBJ2-7; D unclear. V was pared by 0 bases and J by 3 bases, with 10 bases between. The CDR3 sequence is 14 residues long. The germline V gene has CDR1 SGDLS and CDR2 YYNGEE. The CDR3 DNA follows: TGTGCCAGCAGCGTAGCTATGGTAAGCTACGAGCAGTACTTC. It is translated as CASSVAMVSYEQYF.

This clonotype has a handful of counts. This sequence joins TRBV5-1 and TRBJ2-3, with no clear D. The V end lost 3 bases, the J end lost 2 bases, and 7 bases lay between the germline ends. CDR1 SGHRS and CDR2 YFSETQ come from the germline V gene. This CDR3 has 13 residues. The CDR3 protein is CASSSGLTDTQYF. CDR3 sequence (DNA): TGCGCCAGCAGCTCCGGCCTCACAGATACGCAGTATTTT.

This chain's CDR3 is CASSVSGGVNEQFF. CDR3 DNA sequence: TGTGCCAGCAGCGTTAGCGGGGGGGTGAATGAGCAGTTCTTC. The chain uses TRBV11-2 and TRBJ2-1; 11 bases are shared with TRBD2. Germline V CDR1 and CDR2: SGHAT, FQNNGV. The CDR3 is made up of 14 amino acids. V trimming: 5 bases; J trimming: 7 bases; junction bases outside the gene matches: 4.

The V gene is TRBV19, the J gene TRBJ1-2; 7 bases agree with TRBD1. The CDR3 is made up of 18 amino acids. V trimming: 6 bases; J trimming: 4 bases; junction bases outside the gene matches: 20. Germline lookup yields CDR1 LNHDA and CDR2 SQIVND (reference sequence). The CDR3 reads CASRSLTGVSPLGYGYTF. Here the CDR3 DNA reads TGTGCCAGTAGGTCCCTTACAGGGGTATCCCCTCTTGGCTATGGCTACACCTTC. Combining the CDR3 with reference TRBV19 and TRBJ1-2 gives the whole variable domain DGGITQSPKYLFRKEGQNVTLSCEQNLNHDAMYWYRQDPGQGLRLIYYSQIVNDFQKGDIAEGYSVSREKKESFPLTVTSAQKNPTAFYLCASRSLTGVSPLGYGYTFGSGTRLTVV.

This clonotype was observed many times. The CDR3 reads CASSLGVGQGSSKAGANVLTF. The CDR3 nucleotides read TGTGCCAGCAGCCTCGGGGTAGGACAGGGATCGTCTAAGGCTGGGGCCAACGTCCTGACTTTC. V is TRBV3-1 and J is TRBJ2-6, with 8 nucleotides matching TRBD1. V was pared by 4 bases and J by 2 bases, with 19 bases of the junction left unmatched. This CDR3 comprises 21 residues. The germline V gene has CDR1 LGHDT and CDR2 YNNKEL (reference sequence).

CDR3: CSARPTANYGYTF. The DNA for the CDR3 is TGCAGTGCTAGGCCGACCGCTAACTATGGCTACACCTTC. The V and J genes are TRBV20-1 and TRBJ1-2; no clear D. Germline loops: CDR1 DFQATT, CDR2 SNEGSKA (reference sequence). Deletions cut 3 bases from V and 0 bases from J, with 8 bases between. This CDR3 contains 13 residues.

This clonotype was recorded many times. V gene TRBV28 combines with J gene TRBJ2-7; D unresolved. CDR1 MDHEN and CDR2 SYDVKM come from the germline V gene. This CDR3 is 13 amino acids long. Deletions cut 3 bases from V and 3 bases from J, with 9 bases between. CDR3 in DNA: TGTGCCAGCAGTTTTTCCAGAAACTACGAGCAGTACTTC. It specifies CASSFSRNYEQYF.

This clonotype was counted at least ten times. The chain uses TRBV6-1 and TRBJ2-1, with D perhaps assigned TRBD1 or TRBD2 (5 bases each). Germline V lookup: CDR1 MNHNS, CDR2 SASEGT. V was shortened by 7 bases and J by 3 bases, with 22 bases between the two germline ends. The CDR3 length is 17 residues. The CDR3 reads CASITEGSGGFYNEQFF. CDR3 nucleotide sequence: TGTGCCAGCATCACAGAGGGGAGCGGAGGCTTCTACAATGAGCAGTTCTTC.

J is TRBJ2-7 and V is TRBV4-3, with D maybe TRBD2 (6 bases). The CDR3 contains 15 residues. Trimming left V 4 bases short and J 7 bases short, with 20 bases between. Germline-derived CDR1 and CDR2 are LGHNA and YSLEER. CDR3 nucleotides: TGCGCCAGCAGCCCCGGACTATCCACTTGGGTGGAGCAGTACTTC. The encoded protein is CASSPGLSTWVEQYF.

This clonotype was recorded at least ten times. V and J are TRBV7-2 and TRBJ2-1, with 7 bases that match TRBD2. The ends lost 2 bases at V and 4 bases at J; junction bases unmatched: 8. CDR3 length: 16 amino acids. Germline V CDR1 and CDR2: SGHTA, FQGNSA. CDR3 DNA sequence: TGTGCCAGCAGCTTAAGCTTCAGCGGGGTTTACAATGAGCAGTTCTTC. Protein: CASSLSFSGVYNEQFF.

The chain carries TRBV10-3 and TRBJ2-7; D might be TRBD1 (7 bases). The ends were cut back, 6 bases at V and 2 bases at J, with 14 bases in the middle. Looked up from germline, CDR1 is ENHRY and CDR2 is SYGVKD. This CDR3 has 14 residues. DNA for the CDR3: TGTGCCATCAGACGCAGGGGGGAAGCCTACGAGCAGTACTTC. Amino acid sequence: CAIRRRGEAYEQYF.

Only a few counts were recorded for this clonotype. The V call is TRBV11-1, the J call TRBJ2-7; D remains unclear. This CDR3 has 18 residues. Germline CDR1 and CDR2: SGHAT and FQDESV (reference sequence). Trimming removed 2 bases at V and 2 bases at J, with 22 bases between. Here the CDR3 reads CASSLSAGWLTATYEQYF. In DNA form, the CDR3 reads TGTGCCAGCAGCTTATCTGCTGGGTGGCTTACAGCTACCTACGAGCAGTACTTC.

The chain uses TRBV11-2 and TRBJ2-7; 13 bases are a match to TRBD2. Trimming took 6 bases from V and 3 from J; bases not matched to a gene: 8. Germline CDR1 is SGHAT and CDR2 is FQNNGV. This CDR3 contains 16 residues. The CDR3 loop reads CASRGLAGVVGYEQYF. CDR3 in DNA: TGTGCCAGCAGAGGACTAGCGGGAGTTGTTGGCTACGAGCAGTACTTC.

This clonotype was observed a few times. The chain joins TRBV7-9 to TRBJ1-3, with D perhaps matching TRBD1 (5 bases). The germline V and J ends were trimmed by 3 bases and 0 bases, with 15 bases remaining between them. The CDR3 covers 17 residues. In germline, CDR1 is SEHNR, CDR2 FQNEAQ (reference sequence). The CDR3 nucleotides are TGTGCCAGCAGCTTCTGGGGACGGGCCCACTCTGGAAACACCATATATTTT. This translates into CASSFWGRAHSGNTIYF. The entire variable domain, with the rest obtained from reference TRBV7-9 and TRBJ1-3, is as follows: DTGVSQNPRHKITKRGQNVTFRCDPISEHNRLYWYRQTLGQGPEFLTYFQNEAQLEKSRLLSDRFSAERPKGSFSTLEIQRTEQGDSAMYLCASSFWGRAHSGNTIYFGEGSWLTVV.

This chain links TRBV3-1 with TRBJ1-6, with D perhaps matching TRBD1 (5 bases). The germline gives CDR1 LGHDT, CDR2 YNNKEL (reference sequence). With 4 bases removed from V and 6 bases from J, the gap between germline ends came to 19 bases. The CDR3 runs to 17 residues. The CDR3 protein is CASSRDGRGSGNSPLHF. In DNA form, the CDR3 reads TGTGCCAGCAGCCGCGACGGTCGGGGGTCTGGTAATTCACCCCTCCACTTT.